This note documents a single TCR beta chain sequence. This entry belongs to a study of T cell responses to AZD1222 COVID-19 vaccine. Using immunoSEQ multiplex PCR, the repertoire was profiled, and TCRdb retains in-frame clones only, with some absent. Here the sample spans around 160,000 clones, under 95% being singletons. The CDR3 runs to 16 residues. V gave up 5 bases and J gave up 0 bases; unmatched junction bases: 3. Germline V CDR1 and CDR2: SGHRS, YFSETQ. The chain uses TRBV5-1 and TRBJ2-3, with 13 bases fitting TRBD2. This receptor was obtained from an adult who received the AZD1222 COVID-19 vaccine. This specimen was peripheral blood, taken 28 days after the second AZD1222 dose. CDR3 nucleotide sequence: TGCGCCAGCAGGACTAGCGGGGGGCCTAGCACAGATACGCAGTATTTT. As protein: CASRTSGGPSTDTQYF.